This T cell receptor (beta chain) was obtained from a study of vaccination effects on CD4 cells after COVID-19 (dated by TCRdb to between 2021 and 2022). As for the study more broadly: Post-vaccine samples across the study were collected a median of 72 days after the second dose, with a range of 14 to 241. The study compared SARS-CoV-2 spike-specific CD4+ TCR repertoires before and after mRNA vaccination in COVID-19 convalescent patients and infection-naive vaccine recipients. Altogether, nine to ten COVID-19 convalescent patients and a few SARS-CoV-2-naive healthy vaccine recipients made up the full study. Cultures from other donors in the study were sequenced with the Oncomine TCR Beta short-read assay on an Illumina iSeq 100.

Findings and caveats that apply to the study as a whole: The study was limited by a small number of convalescent patients, and early post-infection timepoints were lacking. In healthy vaccine recipients, vaccine-induced clones were almost all SARS-CoV-2 mono-reactive, with only 1 of 255 cross-reactive with common cold coronaviruses. At late post-vaccination timepoints, both infection-induced and vaccine-induced clones showed marked clonal contraction, consistent with waning T cell responses.

In the ViraFEST assay, PBMC were stimulated with viral peptide pools, and TCR sequencing was then used to find antigen-specific CD4+ T cell clonotypes based on their expansion. After more than nine days of culture, CD4+ T cells were isolated with the EasySep CD4+ T cell isolation kit. Each participant received two doses of an mRNA SARS-CoV-2 vaccine, either BNT162b2 or mRNA-1273. Healthy vaccine recipients had no prior SARS-CoV-2 infection, confirmed by negative nucleocapsid antibodies before and after vaccination. Approximately 2.1 million PBMC per well were cultured in IMDM with about 4.8% human AB serum, 8 to 10 IU/ml IL-2 and gentamicin, plus 10 ug/ml peptides. On days 3 and 7, half of the culture medium was replaced with fresh IL-2-containing medium. Unless noted otherwise, every peptide stimulation condition was cultured in triplicate wells. PBMC were separated from whole blood using Ficoll-Paque Plus gradient centrifugation and were then either cryopreserved at -140C or used fresh. The spike proteins of SARS-CoV-2 and of the common cold coronaviruses HCoV-NL63, HCoV-OC43 and HCoV-229E were spanned by overlapping peptide pools. Genomic DNA was extracted from cultured CD4+ T cells with the QIAamp micro DNA kit.

Library creation used the immunoSEQ multiplex PCR assay. DNA from the CD4+ T cells that had been cultured and isolated underwent TCR beta CDR3 sequencing. In the paper's pipeline: Non-productive TCR sequences were discarded, and reads were trimmed to the CDR3 region, with only CDR3s of 7 or more amino acids retained. Antigen-specific clonotypes were identified using the MANAFEST web app by comparison of expansion in peptide wells against reference cultures. To be called positive, a clone needed expansion at FDR<0.05 compared with the reference and with all other wells, an odds ratio greater than 5, and a frequency greater than 0.1% in two replicate wells. A clonotype was called cross-reactive if it was significantly expanded both in SARS-CoV-2 spike wells and in at least one common cold coronavirus spike condition. CDR3 similarity was assessed by Levenshtein distance using the stringdist R package, and unrooted trees were constructed with ape in R 3.6.1. Entries here come from immuneACCESS through TCRdb and include only in-frame sequences with V and J called. Some clones fail to appear in such tables; in the studies checked, an unresolved V gene covers under half of the shortfall, and the cause of the remainder is unknown. That table is the source of V, J and clone size, and D and trimming were worked out from the DNA. For this sample the table gives 30,000 to 40,000 clones, of which under 75% were detected only once. The ten largest clones represent around 12% of the sample.

A word on this clone: Its binding antigen is unknown. Base quality data are lacking; no much larger clone is found one base away.

This TCR came from a human donor who received a COVID-19 vaccine. Material: CD4+ T cells from PBMCs cultured with HCoV-229E spike peptides, obtained after COVID-19 vaccination. In the paper's terms, the cell subset or site label means: HCoV-229E spike overlapping peptide pool stimulation.

The encoded CDR3 is CASSSGQAGGYTF. The DNA reads as follows: TGTGCCAGCAGTTCCGGACAGGCGGGAGGCTACACCTTC. This receptor chain uses TRBV12-3 or TRBV12-4 and TRBJ1-2; 7 bases in the middle match TRBD1. The CDR3, from cysteine to phenylalanine, totals 13 residues. Only CDR3 DNA remains: 39 bases, in frame from the first base. V trim: 4 bases; J trim: 8 bases; unmatched bases: 7.